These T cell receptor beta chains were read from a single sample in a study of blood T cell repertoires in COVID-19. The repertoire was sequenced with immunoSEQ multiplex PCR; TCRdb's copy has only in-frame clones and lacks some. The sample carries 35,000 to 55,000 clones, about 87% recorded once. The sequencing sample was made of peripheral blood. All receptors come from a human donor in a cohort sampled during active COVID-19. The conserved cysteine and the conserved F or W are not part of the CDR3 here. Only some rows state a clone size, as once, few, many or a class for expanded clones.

CDR3: ASRTGLHEQY
size: NA
J: TRBJ2-7
V: TRBV7-2

CDR3: ASSEFGQGYYEQY
size: NA
J: TRBJ2-7
V: TRBV6-1

CDR3: SASKWGVRTQY
size: NA
J: TRBJ2-5
V: TRBV20-1

CDR3: ASSRLAGVYNEQF
size: NA
J: TRBJ2-1
V: TRBV6-5

CDR3: ASSVTGGDYGYT
size: once
J: TRBJ1-2
V: TRBV19

CDR3: ASSILGGRNTEAF
size: NA
J: TRBJ1-1
V: TRBV2

CDR3: ASRAGGIALGEQY
size: NA
J: TRBJ2-7
V: TRBV6-5

CDR3: ASSTRRPGVKRNYEQY
size: NA
J: TRBJ2-7
V: TRBV7-2

CDR3: ATAPGSGTEAF
size: NA
J: TRBJ1-1
V: TRBV5-1

CDR3: ASSQVSSGRYEQF
size: NA
J: TRBJ2-1
V: TRBV4-3

CDR3: ASSPRLAGVRVGGETQY
size: NA
J: TRBJ2-5
V: TRBV7-2

CDR3: ASLAGQHTGELF
size: NA
J: TRBJ2-2
V: TRBV5-5

CDR3: ASSWGQGGTEAF
size: NA
J: TRBJ1-1
V: TRBV11-2

CDR3: ASRPDTGQGTNEQF
size: NA
J: TRBJ2-1
V: TRBV5-6

CDR3: ASSLFVGAEEKLF
size: NA
J: TRBJ1-4
V: TRBV5-6

CDR3: ATSRLGFKKQGISYEQY
size: NA
J: TRBJ2-7
V: TRBV15

CDR3: SVELVLAGSYEQY
size: NA
J: TRBJ2-7
V: TRBV29-1

CDR3: ASSRTGAGNTIY
size: NA
J: TRBJ1-3
V: TRBV19

CDR3: ASSRETGVSYEQY
size: NA
J: TRBJ2-7
V: TRBV28

CDR3: ATSRGRLGTGELF
size: NA
J: TRBJ2-2
V: TRBV15

CDR3: ASRQPGQGSTNEKLF
size: NA
J: TRBJ1-4
V: TRBV11-2

CDR3: ASLRDSSKAGNTIY
size: NA
J: TRBJ1-3
V: TRBV21-1

CDR3: ASSLRWLAVTGELF
size: NA
J: TRBJ2-2
V: TRBV5-1

CDR3: ASSLFIEEKLF
size: NA
J: TRBJ1-4
V: TRBV7-9

CDR3: SAPGGTSYNEQF
size: NA
J: TRBJ2-1
V: TRBV29-1

CDR3: ASSLFVFGQGAKEQF
size: NA
J: TRBJ2-1
V: TRBV5-5

CDR3: ASSQVDRGIYEQY
size: once
J: TRBJ2-7
V: TRBV3-1/TRBV3-2

CDR3: ASSAAGTGTYEQY
size: NA
J: TRBJ2-7
V: TRBV6-1

CDR3: ASSLGQTNQPQH
size: NA
J: TRBJ1-5
V: TRBV5-1

CDR3: AWSAGRTSGYHNEQF
size: once
J: TRBJ2-1
V: TRBV30

CDR3: ASSPRTGIEQY
size: NA
J: TRBJ2-7
V: TRBV7-2

CDR3: ASSPSSGTTQGGYT
size: NA
J: TRBJ1-2
V: TRBV7-3

CDR3: ASSEGQVYEQY
size: once
J: TRBJ2-7
V: TRBV28

CDR3: ASNPGMISYNEQF
size: NA
J: TRBJ2-1
V: TRBV2

CDR3: ASSIQGPGYEQY
size: NA
J: TRBJ2-7
V: TRBV27

CDR3: ASSLGGGGSYEQY
size: once
J: TRBJ2-7
V: TRBV7-6

CDR3: ASSEGGEQF
size: NA
J: TRBJ2-1
V: TRBV25-1

CDR3: ASSLSRASGDEQY
size: NA
J: TRBJ2-7
V: TRBV7-9

CDR3: SASLQGAWETQY
size: once
J: TRBJ2-5
V: TRBV20-1

CDR3: ASSEGRARGFEQY
size: once
J: TRBJ2-7
V: TRBV2

CDR3: ASSMVRVGAGELF
size: once
J: TRBJ2-2
V: TRBV19